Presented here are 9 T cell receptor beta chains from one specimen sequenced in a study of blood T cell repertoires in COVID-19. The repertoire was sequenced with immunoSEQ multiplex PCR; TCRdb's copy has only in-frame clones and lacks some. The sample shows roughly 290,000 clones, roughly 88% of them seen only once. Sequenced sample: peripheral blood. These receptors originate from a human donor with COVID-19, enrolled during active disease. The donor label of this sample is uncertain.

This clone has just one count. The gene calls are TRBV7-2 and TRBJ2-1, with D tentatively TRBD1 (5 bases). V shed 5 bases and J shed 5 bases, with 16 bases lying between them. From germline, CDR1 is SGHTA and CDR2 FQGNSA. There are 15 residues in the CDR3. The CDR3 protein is CASSLQATANNEQFF. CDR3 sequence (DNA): TGTGCCAGCAGCCTACAGGCGACAGCGAACAATGAGCAGTTCTTC.

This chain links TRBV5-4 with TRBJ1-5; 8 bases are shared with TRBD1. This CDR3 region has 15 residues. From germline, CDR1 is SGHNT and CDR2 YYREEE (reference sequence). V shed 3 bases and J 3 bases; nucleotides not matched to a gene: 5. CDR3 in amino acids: CASSSQGGVNQPQHF. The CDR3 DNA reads TGTGCCAGCAGCTCACAGGGGGGCGTCAATCAGCCCCAGCATTTT.

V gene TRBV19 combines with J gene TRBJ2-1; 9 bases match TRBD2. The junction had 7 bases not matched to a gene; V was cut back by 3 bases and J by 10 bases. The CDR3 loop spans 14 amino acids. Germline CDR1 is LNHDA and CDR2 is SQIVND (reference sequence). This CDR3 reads CASSIGGLALEQFF. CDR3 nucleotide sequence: TGTGCCAGTAGTATCGGAGGACTAGCGTTGGAGCAGTTCTTC.

CDR3 residues: CATAGGEAFF. For the CDR3, the DNA is TGTGCCACTGCCGGGGGTGAAGCTTTCTTT. The V call is TRBV18, the J call TRBJ1-1; perhaps TRBD1 as D (5 bases). This CDR3 has 10 residues. Germline CDR1 KGHSH, CDR2 LQKENI. The V end was cut by 10 bases, the J end by 7 bases, with 10 bases between.

The CDR3 reads CASLSGGMVDTEAFF. The CDR3 nucleotides are TGTGCCAGCCTTTCTGGGGGCATGGTGGACACTGAAGCTTTCTTT. The V gene is TRBV6-5, the J gene TRBJ1-1; D is perhaps TRBD1 (6 bases). CDR1 and CDR2 (germline): MNHEY, SVGAGI. CDR3 length equals 15 residues. V was shortened by 8 bases and J by 3 bases, with 19 bases between the two germline ends.

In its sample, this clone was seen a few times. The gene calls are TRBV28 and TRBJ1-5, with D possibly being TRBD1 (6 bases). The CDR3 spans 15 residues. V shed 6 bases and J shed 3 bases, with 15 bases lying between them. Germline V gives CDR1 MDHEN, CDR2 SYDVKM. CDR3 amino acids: CASRARQGHNQPQHF. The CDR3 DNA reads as TGTGCCAGCAGGGCCAGGCAGGGACACAATCAGCCCCAGCATTTT. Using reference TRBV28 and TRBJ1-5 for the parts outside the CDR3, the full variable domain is DVKVTQSSRYLVKRTGEKVFLECVQDMDHENMFWYRQDPGLGLRLIYFSYDVKMKEKGDIPEGYSVSREKKERFSLILESASTNQTSMYLCASRARQGHNQPQHFGDGTRLSIL.

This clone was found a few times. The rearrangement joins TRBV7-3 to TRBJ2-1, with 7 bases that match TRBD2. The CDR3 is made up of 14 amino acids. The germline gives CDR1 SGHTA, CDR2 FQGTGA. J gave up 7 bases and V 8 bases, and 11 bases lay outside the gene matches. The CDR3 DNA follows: TGTGCCAGCGCCCGCAGCGTTAGCGGGAATGAGCAGTTCTTC. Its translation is CASARSVSGNEQFF.

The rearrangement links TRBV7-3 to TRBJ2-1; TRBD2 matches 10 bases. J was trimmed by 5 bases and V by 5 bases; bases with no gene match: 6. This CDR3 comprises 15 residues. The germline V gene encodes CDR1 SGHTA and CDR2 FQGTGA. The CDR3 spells CASSPGGLADNEQFF. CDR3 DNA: TGTGCCAGCAGCCCGGGCGGACTAGCGGACAATGAGCAGTTCTTC.

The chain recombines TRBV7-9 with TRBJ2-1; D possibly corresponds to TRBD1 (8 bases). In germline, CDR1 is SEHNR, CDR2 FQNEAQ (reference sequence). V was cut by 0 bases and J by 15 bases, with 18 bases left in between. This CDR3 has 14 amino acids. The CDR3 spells CASSLAQGASGAFF. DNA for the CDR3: TGTGCCAGCAGCTTAGCCCAGGGGGCAAGCGGGGCGTTCTTC. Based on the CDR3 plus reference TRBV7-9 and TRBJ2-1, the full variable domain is DTGVSQNPRHKITKRGQNVTFRCDPISEHNRLYWYRQTLGQGPEFLTYFQNEAQLEKSRLLSDRFSAERPKGSFSTLEIQRTEQGDSAMYLCASSLAQGASGAFFGPGTRLTVL.